The next 31 T cell receptor beta chains were all read from a single sample in a study of post-analysis software for immune sequencing data. Overall study findings and caveats: Controls had lower frequencies than patients of roughly five TRBV segments, which included TRBV5-6, TRBV5-1 and TRBV20-1.

These TCRs are of unknown antigen specificity. Included in the TCR beta cDNA libraries were unique molecular identifiers. TCRdb re-called the PCR reads through MiXCR, storing one row per CDR3 protein. Of around 260,000 distinct CDR3 sequences listed, 36% were seen once; the top ten hold under 5.5%. Material: blood. The receptor source for this set is a girl under 18 with multiple sclerosis.

Ten or more counts support this clonotype. The chain carries TRBV5-6 and TRBJ2-3, with D possibly being TRBD1 (5 bases). The CDR3 contains 16 residues. V lost 1 base and J lost 2, with 14 bases in between. Per germline, CDR1 SGHDT and CDR2 YYEEEE. CDR3 nucleotides: TGTGCCAGCAGCTTGTGGGCAGGGAAGGTCACAGATACGCAGTATTTT. Residues: CASSLWAGKVTDTQYF.

This clonotype was detected only a few times. A junction end diverges from the germline sequence, so it may reflect a read error. The rearrangement joins TRBV6-5 to TRBJ1-6, with D unclear. CDR1 is MNHEY and CDR2 is SVGAGI in the germline V gene. There are 12 residues in the CDR3. As DNA, the CDR3 is TGTGCCAGCAGTTACAACGATTCACCCCCCCACTTT. Translated: CASSYNDSPPHF.

This clonotype showed up many times. The chain combines TRBV29-1 with TRBJ1-1, with 7 bases lining up with TRBD1. This CDR3 has 12 residues. The ends lost 7 bases at V and 2 bases at J; junction bases unmatched: 4. From germline, CDR1 is SQVTM and CDR2 ANQGSEA. CDR3 region: CSADRENTEAFF. As DNA, the CDR3 is TGCAGCGCCGACAGGGAAAACACTGAAGCTTTCTTT.

The gene calls are TRBV5-1 and TRBJ2-7; TRBD1 aligns across 10 bases. V shed 4 bases and J 3 bases; nucleotides not matched to a gene: 4. CDR3 length equals 14 residues. Per the germline V gene, CDR1 is SGHRS and CDR2 is YFSETQ. CDR3 protein: CASSTRTGGYEQYF. CDR3 nucleotide sequence: TGCGCCAGCAGCACACGGACAGGGGGCTACGAGCAGTACTTC.

The chain couples TRBV12-3 or TRBV12-4 to TRBJ1-1, with D tentatively TRBD1 (6 bases). CDR3 length: 14 amino acids. V was cut by 6 bases and J by 4 bases, with 15 bases left in between. For the CDR3, the DNA is TGTGCCAGCAGCCTCACAGGGATCGTCACTGAAGCTTTCTTT. Translation gives CASSLTGIVTEAFF.

At least ten counts were recorded for this clonotype. The chain is built from TRBV7-2 and TRBJ1-2, with 7 bases fitting TRBD1. The CDR3 consists of 18 residues. V shed 4 bases and J 1 base; nucleotides not matched to a gene: 15. Germline V lookup: CDR1 SGHTA, CDR2 FQGNSA. Here the CDR3 DNA reads TGTGCCAGCAGCTCCGAGGAAGAGGGGGCGGGCGTTAACTATGGCTACACCTTC. This codes for CASSSEEEGAGVNYGYTF.

This clonotype was counted ten times or more. The J gene is TRBJ1-2, the V gene TRBV29-1; D gene unclear. Germline assignment: CDR1 SQVTM and CDR2 ANQGSEA. Trimming took off 5 bases at V and 2 bases at J, with 12 bases between the two ends. The CDR3 contains 13 residues. The CDR3 reads CSVSGSENYGYTF. In DNA, the CDR3 is TGCAGCGTTTCCGGGTCGGAAAACTATGGCTACACCTTC.

This clonotype was seen many times. The rearrangement joins TRBV7-6 to TRBJ1-1; no definite D call. With 0 bases removed from V and 1 base from J, the gap between germline ends came to 12 bases. Germline CDR1 reads SGHVS; CDR2 reads FNYEAQ. The CDR3 consists of 16 residues. This CDR3 is CASSLAIGGQNTEAFF. The CDR3, as DNA: TGTGCCAGCAGCTTAGCGATCGGCGGTCAGAACACTGAAGCTTTCTTT.

Turning to this clonotype: A much larger clone is a single base away; this may be a read error. V is TRBV13 and J is TRBJ1-6, with 9 bases fitting TRBD1. This CDR3 contains 11 residues. Germline V CDR1 and CDR2: PRHDT, FYEKMQ (reference sequence). CDR3 nucleotides: TGTGCCGGCAGCCGGGGACAGGGACTCCACTTT. Encoded protein: CAGSRGQGLHF.

This clonotype has a count of ten or more. V gene TRBV10-2 combines with J gene TRBJ1-1; 9 bases match TRBD1. The V gene's germline CDR1 is WSHSY and CDR2 SAAADI. The CDR3 spans 14 residues. Germline trimming cut 5 bases from V and 4 bases from J; bases unmatched to any gene: 5. The CDR3 DNA is TGCGCCAGCAGTCGGACAGGGGCTCGCACTGAAGCTTTCTTT. Amino acids: CASSRTGARTEAFF.

This clonotype was recorded a few times. A much larger clone sits a single nucleotide away, making a read error possible. The chain couples TRBV10-3 to TRBJ2-1; D possibly uses TRBD1 or TRBD2 (5 bases each). Germline lookup yields CDR1 ENHRY and CDR2 SYGVKD. Trimming removed 6 bases at V and 6 bases at J, with 12 bases between. The CDR3 has 13 amino acids. CDR3 in DNA: TGTGCCATCAGCCGGGACGGACGCAATGAGCAGTTCTTC. Its protein is CAISRDGRNEQFF.

This clonotype has ten or more counts. This chain links TRBV20-1 with TRBJ1-2; D possibly corresponds to TRBD1 (6 bases). The germline gives CDR1 DFQATT, CDR2 SNEGSKA (reference sequence). The CDR3 length is 15 residues. V lost 3 bases to trimming and J lost 9 bases, with 23 bases between them. The CDR3 protein is CSASSLQGLKSSYTF. CDR3 nucleotide sequence: TGCAGTGCTAGTTCTCTACAGGGCCTCAAATCAAGCTACACCTTC.

The sample holds many counts of this clonotype. CDR3 residues: CASSVDRATYNEQFF. In DNA, the CDR3 is TGTGCCAGCAGCGTCGACAGGGCGACTTACAATGAGCAGTTCTTC. The V and J genes are TRBV9 and TRBJ2-1; TRBD1 matches at 7 bases. Unmatched junction bases numbered 6, after V lost 2 bases and J lost 4 bases. Germline V gives CDR1 SGDLS, CDR2 YYNGEE. The CDR3 totals 15 residues. Full variable domain (outside the CDR3, taken from reference TRBV9 and TRBJ2-1): DSGVTQTPKHLITATGQRVTLRCSPRSGDLSVYWYQQSLDQGLQFLIQYYNGEERAKGNILERFSAQQFPDLHSELNLSSLELGDSALYFCASSVDRATYNEQFFGPGTRLTVL.

This clonotype was found many times. This chain links TRBV29-1 with TRBJ1-5; no clear D. V shed 4 bases and J shed 0 bases, with 7 bases lying between them. This CDR3 contains 13 residues. Per the germline V gene, CDR1 is SQVTM and CDR2 is ANQGSEA. Here the CDR3 DNA reads TGCAGCGTTGGGCACGGTAGCAATCAGCCCCAGCATTTT. This sequence encodes CSVGHGSNQPQHF.

The rearrangement joins TRBV29-1 to TRBJ2-3; possibly TRBD1 or TRBD2 for D (5 bases each). Trimming left V 3 bases short and J 3 bases short, with 13 bases between. Germline-derived CDR1 and CDR2 are SQVTM and ANQGSEA. This CDR3 has 14 residues. The DNA of the CDR3 is TGCAGCGTTGAGGGCAGGGAGAGGACAGATACGCAGTATTTT. It translates to CSVEGRERTDTQYF.

Points on this clonotype: A much larger clone lies one base from this, so it may be a read error. CDR3 coding DNA: TGTGCCACCAGTCGCGGACAGGATGTGGGGACAGATACGCAGTATTTT. Its translation is CATSRGQDVGTDTQYF. The J gene is TRBJ2-3, the V gene TRBV24-1, with 7 bases matching TRBD1. V shed 6 bases, J shed 3 bases, and the junction held 11 bases outside the gene matches. Germline assignment: CDR1 KGHDR and CDR2 SFDVKD. This CDR3 has 16 amino acids.

For this clonotype: The junction departs from germline at one end; a sequencing error may be responsible. This sequence joins TRBV7-3 and TRBJ2-3; 9 nucleotides line up with TRBD2. The CDR3 covers 15 residues. Germline assignment: CDR1 SGHTA and CDR2 FQGTGA. CDR3 protein: CASAPSGRSTDTQCF. CDR3 in DNA: TGTGCCAGCGCGCCCAGCGGGAGGAGCACCGATACGCAGTGTTTT. Drawing the rest from reference TRBV7-3 and TRBJ2-3, the complete variable domain is GAGVSQTPSNKVTEKGKYVELRCDPISGHTALYWYRQSLGQGPEFLIYFQGTGAADDSGLPNDRFFAVRPEGSVSTLKIQRTERGDSAVYLCASAPSGRSTDTQCFGPGTRLTVL.

On this clonotype itself: The junction does not match germline at one end; this may be a read error. The chain carries TRBV5-1 and TRBJ2-5, with D tentatively TRBD1 (6 bases). The germline gives CDR1 SGHRS, CDR2 YFSETQ. The CDR3 runs 14 residues. DNA for the CDR3: TGCGCCGGCAGCGGTGGGGGCAGCCAAGAGACCCAGTACTTC. This translates into CAGSGGGSQETQYF.

The sample holds many counts of this clonotype. The rearrangement links TRBV5-1 to TRBJ1-1, with 9 bases matching TRBD1. The germline V gene encodes CDR1 SGHRS and CDR2 YFSETQ. Germline trimming cut 4 bases from V and 8 bases from J; bases unmatched to any gene: 9. The CDR3 has 14 amino acids. The CDR3 region is CASSPTTGGAEAFF. DNA for the CDR3: TGCGCCAGCAGCCCGACAACAGGGGGCGCGGAAGCTTTCTTT.

The rearrangement uses TRBV29-1 and TRBJ2-1; unclear D gene. The length of the CDR3 is 13 residues. V was clipped by 1 base and J by 11 bases, with 15 bases between them. Germline-derived CDR1 and CDR2 are SQVTM and ANQGSEA. The CDR3 is CSVEVLGGDKQFF. CDR3 coding DNA: TGCAGCGTTGAAGTCCTAGGTGGGGATAAGCAGTTCTTC.

This clonotype was recorded at least ten times. The gene calls are TRBV29-1 and TRBJ2-1, with TRBD1 matching 7 bases. Germline CDR1 SQVTM, CDR2 ANQGSEA. The CDR3 covers 12 residues. Here the CDR3 reads CSTGARYNEQFF. CDR3 nucleotide sequence: TGCAGTACAGGGGCGCGCTACAATGAGCAGTTCTTC.

The rearrangement joins TRBV7-9 to TRBJ2-3, with a weak D call TRBD2 (6 bases). The CDR3 has 16 amino acids. The V gene lost 4 bases and the J gene lost 4 bases, with 18 bases spanning the gap. Germline V gene data show CDR1 as SEHNR and CDR2 as FQNEAQ (reference sequence). The CDR3 region has the DNA TGTGCCAGCAGCTCCTCTCGCGGGACTGGATCAGATACGCAGTATTTT. As protein: CASSSSRGTGSDTQYF.

Concerning this clonotype itself: A single base separates this from a much larger clone, so it may be a read error. The chain uses TRBV7-9 and TRBJ1-5; 9 bases agree with TRBD1. Trimming at V came to 5 bases and at J to 4 bases, leaving 6 bases not matched to a gene. The germline gives CDR1 SEHNR, CDR2 FQNEAQ (reference sequence). This CDR3 has 15 residues. This chain's CDR3 is CASSPTGGENQPQHF. The DNA for the CDR3 is TGTGCCAGCAGCCCGACAGGGGGAGAGAATCAGCCCCAGCATTTT. Based on the CDR3 plus reference TRBV7-9 and TRBJ1-5, the full variable domain is DTGVSQNPRHKITKRGQNVTFRCDPISEHNRLYWYRQTLGQGPEFLTYFQNEAQLEKSRLLSDRFSAERPKGSFSTLEIQRTEQGDSAMYLCASSPTGGENQPQHFGDGTRLSIL.

This clonotype was observed a handful of times. The chain recombines TRBV5-6 with TRBJ2-1; D gene unclear. From germline, CDR1 is SGHDT and CDR2 YYEEEE. The CDR3 spans 14 residues. Trimming pared 1 base from V and 0 bases from J, leaving 5 bases between. The DNA for the CDR3 is TGTGCCAGCAGCTTGCTTAGCTCCTACAATGAGCAGTTCTTC. This gives the protein CASSLLSSYNEQFF.

J is TRBJ2-1 and V is TRBV7-3, with TRBD1 matching 10 bases. The V segment lost 4 bases and the J segment 2 bases; nucleotides outside the gene matches: 5. Per germline, CDR1 SGHTA and CDR2 FQGTGA. The CDR3 runs to 16 residues. CDR3 nucleotides: TGTGCCAGCAGCTCGACAGGGGGCAGCGCCTACAATGAGCAGTTCTTC. Amino acid sequence: CASSSTGGSAYNEQFF.

The chain employs TRBV28 and TRBJ2-1; D is possibly TRBD2 (5 bases). The V and J ends lost 6 bases and 3 bases respectively, with 6 bases between them. Germline loops: CDR1 MDHEN, CDR2 SYDVKM. The CDR3 covers 12 residues. CDR3 region: CASRDFYNEQFF. CDR3 nucleotides: TGTGCCAGCAGGGACTTCTACAATGAGCAGTTCTTC.

As for this clonotype: A much larger clone is a single base away; this may be a read error. The V call is TRBV5-1, the J call TRBJ2-1, with D possibly being TRBD1 or TRBD2 (5 bases each). The CDR3 loop spans 14 amino acids. Germline CDR1 and CDR2: SGHRS and YFSETQ. Trimming took 6 bases from V and 0 from J, leaving 10 bases between them. CDR3 loop: CASTWDGSYNEQFF. DNA of the CDR3: TGCGCCAGCACCTGGGACGGCTCCTACAATGAGCAGTTCTTC.

At least ten counts were recorded for this clonotype. J is TRBJ2-3 and V is TRBV28, with a possible D match to TRBD2 (5 bases). CDR1 is MDHEN, CDR2 SYDVKM, per germline. The CDR3 is made up of 15 amino acids. Trimming shortened V by 2 bases and J by 5 bases, and 14 bases separated the two germline ends. The CDR3 is CASSLNEGVGDTQYF. CDR3 nucleotide sequence: TGTGCCAGCAGTTTAAACGAGGGTGTGGGAGATACGCAGTATTTT. Looking up the rest from reference TRBV28 and TRBJ2-3 gives the full variable domain: DVKVTQSSRYLVKRTGEKVFLECVQDMDHENMFWYRQDPGLGLRLIYFSYDVKMKEKGDIPEGYSVSREKKERFSLILESASTNQTSMYLCASSLNEGVGDTQYFGPGTRLTVL.

This clonotype was seen only once. This chain joins TRBV6-1 and TRBJ2-7; no clear D. Germline CDR1 is MNHNS and CDR2 is SASEGT. CDR3 size: 14 residues. V was clipped by 6 bases and J by 2 bases, with 14 bases between them. The chain's CDR3 is CASREFKGAYEQYF. The CDR3 DNA is TGTGCCAGCAGGGAGTTCAAGGGCGCCTACGAGCAGTACTTC.

In this sample, this clonotype turned up a few times. A much bigger clone sits one base away, suggesting this may be a read error. The CDR3 loop is CASSRDVGYGYIF. Here the CDR3 DNA reads TGTGCCAGCAGCCGGGACGTCGGCTATGGCTACATCTTC. The chain couples TRBV7-9 to TRBJ1-2; tentatively, D is TRBD1 (5 bases). The CDR3 is 13 amino acids. Germline V lookup: CDR1 SEHNR, CDR2 FQNEAQ (reference sequence).

A note on this clonotype: With a much larger clone just one base away, this may be a read error. This chain links TRBV5-1 with TRBJ2-5, with TRBD1 identical over 8 bases. CDR3 length equals 14 residues. V was clipped by 7 bases and J by 4 bases; unmatched bases: 9. CDR1 is SGHRS, CDR2 YFSETQ, per germline. CDR3 DNA: TGCGCCAGCGGCATCGGACAGGGTGGAGAGACCCAGTACTTC. Its translation: CASGIGQGGETQYF. The entire variable domain, with the rest obtained from reference TRBV5-1 and TRBJ2-5, is as follows: KAGVTQTPRYLIKTRGQQVTLSCSPISGHRSVSWYQQTPGQGLQFLFEYFSETQRNKGNFPGRFSGRQFSNSRSEMNVSTLELGDSALYLCASGIGQGGETQYFGPGTRLLVL.